This passage covers 23 T cell receptor beta chains from one sample sequenced in a study of Ad26.COV2.S vaccination and SARS-CoV-2 variants. Some clones are missing from TCRdb's copy, which holds only in-frame ones; the method was immunoSEQ multiplex PCR. This sample has 380,000 or so clones, with 86% found just once. Noted treatment: roughly 19 received Ad26.COV2.S at low or high dose, single or two shots; 5 received placebo; per-sample allocation not given. After the first vaccine or placebo injection, samples were drawn on day 63. Sequences were derived from peripheral blood, sampled in a trial of Ad26.COV2.S vaccine versus placebo. These receptors were obtained from a person between 18 and 60 years old who received the Ad26.COV2.S COVID-19 vaccine or a placebo.

The chain combines TRBV9 with TRBJ1-2; tentatively, D is TRBD1 (5 bases). CDR1 and CDR2 from the germline V gene are SGDLS and YYNGEE. V was pared by 2 bases and J by 0 bases, with 11 bases between. The CDR3 extends over 15 amino acids. As DNA, the CDR3 is TGTGCCAGCAGCGTTAAGTCAGGGCCTAACTATGGCTACACCTTC. Translating gives CASSVKSGPNYGYTF.

The chain joins TRBV6-5 to TRBJ2-7; D unresolved. Germline CDR1 and CDR2: MNHEY and SVGAGI. This CDR3 contains 14 residues. Trimming cost V 2 bases and J 7 bases, with 15 bases left between them. In DNA form, the CDR3 reads TGTGCCAGCAGTTACGGTGGGTCCCCTTTGGAGCAGTACTTC. Protein: CASSYGGSPLEQYF.

This clone was recorded only once. The chain couples TRBV7-9 to TRBJ2-5; D may be TRBD1 or TRBD2 (5 bases each). The V end lost 5 bases, the J end lost 5 bases, and 15 bases lay between the germline ends. The V gene's germline CDR1 is SEHNR and CDR2 FQNEAQ (reference sequence). The CDR3 is 14 residues long. The CDR3 loop is CASSPPGGGETQYF. The CDR3 DNA sequence: TGTGCCAGCAGCCCCCCCGGTGGGGGTGAGACCCAGTACTTC.

This clone was recorded once. The V gene is TRBV7-9, the J gene TRBJ1-3, with D possibly TRBD1 on 5 matching bases. Germline CDR1 and CDR2: SEHNR and FQNEAQ (reference sequence). V was shortened by 3 bases and J by 0 bases, with 15 bases between the two germline ends. The CDR3 is made up of 17 amino acids. CDR3 amino acids: CASSFRTSRSSGNTIYF. The DNA of the CDR3 is TGTGCCAGCAGCTTCAGGACAAGCCGAAGCTCTGGAAACACCATATATTTT.

The chain uses TRBV10-3 and TRBJ1-3, with 11 positions matching TRBD1. From germline, CDR1 is ENHRY and CDR2 SYGVKD. The CDR3 is 19 residues long. The V segment lost 0 bases and the J segment 2 bases; nucleotides outside the gene matches: 9. CDR3 sequence reads: CAISESRTGGFRPGNTIYF. The CDR3 DNA follows: TGTGCCATCAGTGAGTCTCGGACAGGGGGCTTTAGGCCTGGAAACACCATATATTTT.

The chain links TRBV7-6 to TRBJ2-7; 10 nucleotides agree with TRBD2. The CDR3 spans 15 residues. Germline lookup yields CDR1 SGHVS and CDR2 FNYEAQ. J was trimmed by 6 bases and V by 2 bases; bases with no gene match: 7. CDR3 amino acids: CASSLISGRASEQYF. CDR3 nucleotide sequence: TGTGCCAGCAGCTTAATAAGCGGGAGGGCTTCCGAGCAGTACTTC. Filled out from reference TRBV7-6 and TRBJ2-7, the complete variable domain reads GAGVSQSPRYKVTKRGQDVALRCDPISGHVSLYWYRQALGQGPEFLTYFNYEAQQDKSGLPNDRFSAERPEGSISTLTIQRTEQRDSAMYRCASSLISGRASEQYFGPGTRLTVT.

This chain connects TRBV7-6 to TRBJ1-2; D unresolved. The germline CDR1 and CDR2 sequences are SGHVS and FNYEAQ. V lost 5 bases, J lost 7 bases, and 14 bases lay in between. The CDR3 extends over 13 amino acids. The CDR3 coding sequence is TGTGCCAGCAGCCCCGACCGGGTGGGTGGCTACACCTTC. Protein: CASSPDRVGGYTF.

The V and J genes are TRBV6-1 and TRBJ2-3; D unresolved. The CDR3 is 14 residues long. The germline gives CDR1 MNHNS, CDR2 SASEGT. The V end was cut by 2 bases, the J end by 2 bases, with 8 bases between. Written as DNA, the CDR3 is TGTGCCAGCAGTGAAATTCCGGACACAGATACGCAGTATTTT. Translated: CASSEIPDTDTQYF.

This chain joins TRBV7-9 and TRBJ2-5, with TRBD1 matching over 9 bases. Germline V CDR1 and CDR2: SEHNR, FQNEAQ (reference sequence). J was trimmed by 7 bases and V by 5 bases; bases with no gene match: 14. The CDR3 loop spans 16 amino acids. The CDR3 reads CASSPPGQGFLGTQYF. Written as DNA, the CDR3 is TGTGCCAGCAGCCCCCCCGGACAGGGGTTTCTCGGGACCCAGTACTTC.

The rearrangement joins TRBV20-1 to TRBJ2-1; D is unresolved. Per the germline V gene, CDR1 is DFQATT and CDR2 is SNEGSKA (reference sequence). The CDR3 has 11 amino acids. Between the trimmed V and J ends, which lost 6 bases and 6 bases, there was a span of 9 bases. The CDR3 sequence is CSAQLINEQFF. In DNA, the CDR3 is TGCAGTGCGCAGCTGATCAATGAGCAGTTCTTC.

In its sample, this clone was seen once. The chain joins TRBV4-3 to TRBJ2-7, with no clear D. V was shortened by 0 bases and J by 2 bases, with 14 bases between the two germline ends. This CDR3 contains 16 residues. Germline-derived CDR1 and CDR2 are LGHNA and YSLEER. Here the CDR3 reads CASSQDRGQVTYEQYF. The CDR3 DNA reads as TGCGCCAGCAGCCAAGATCGTGGCCAGGTTACCTACGAGCAGTACTTC.

The chain uses TRBV5-1 and TRBJ2-7; D is uncertain. The germline CDR1 and CDR2 sequences are SGHRS and YFSETQ. Trimming left V 5 bases short and J 5 bases short, with 8 bases between. The CDR3 totals 11 residues. CDR3 in DNA: TGCGCCAGCAGATCCTGGGACGAGCAGTACTTC. This encodes CASRSWDEQYF.

This clone was observed a few times. V is TRBV7-2 and J is TRBJ2-2, with a tentative D call TRBD2 (6 bases). The V gene's germline CDR1 is SGHTA and CDR2 FQGNSA. V dropped 4 bases and J dropped 1 base, with 10 bases sitting between them. This CDR3 contains 15 residues. Here the CDR3 reads CASSSLARNTGELFF. The CDR3 nucleotides read TGTGCCAGCAGCTCCCTAGCGCGGAACACCGGGGAGCTGTTTTTT.

The chain has TRBV28 and TRBJ2-3; D is undetermined. CDR3 length equals 13 residues. V was cut by 6 bases and J by 2 bases, with 9 bases left in between. The V gene's germline CDR1 is MDHEN and CDR2 SYDVKM. CDR3 sequence: CASSSGATDTQYF. In DNA, the CDR3 is TGTGCCAGCAGCTCAGGTGCCACAGATACGCAGTATTTT.

The chain couples TRBV29-1 to TRBJ2-3, with D uncertain. The V end lost 6 bases, the J end lost 1 base, and 11 bases lay between the germline ends. The CDR3 sequence is 13 residues long. CDR1 is SQVTM, CDR2 ANQGSEA, per germline. The CDR3 loop is CSVTTVGTDTQYF. In nucleotides, the CDR3 is TGCAGCGTGACCACCGTGGGCACAGATACGCAGTATTTT.

V gene TRBV14 combines with J gene TRBJ1-6; TRBD1 agrees at 7 bases. The germline gives CDR1 SGHDN, CDR2 FVKESK. The CDR3 runs 17 residues. V gave up 0 bases and J gave up 7 bases; unmatched junction bases: 9. In nucleotides, the CDR3 is TGTGCCAGCAGCCAAGATCGGGACAGCCCAACCAATTCACCCCTCCACTTT. Its protein is CASSQDRDSPTNSPLHF.

This clone was counted a single time. The genes are TRBV11-2 and TRBJ2-3, with D unresolved. Germline V gives CDR1 SGHAT, CDR2 FQNNGV. V lost 1 base and J lost 7, with 6 bases in between. This CDR3 is 12 amino acids long. The CDR3 here is CASSLGRNTQYF. CDR3 coding DNA: TGTGCCAGCAGCTTAGGGCGGAATACGCAGTATTTT.

The V call is TRBV7-2, the J call TRBJ2-2; D call uncertain. CDR1 and CDR2 (germline): SGHTA, FQGNSA. Trimming took 2 bases from V and 0 from J, leaving 10 bases between them. CDR3 length: 16 residues. CDR3 bases: TGTGCCAGCAGCTTATACCCAGGAGCGAACACCGGGGAGCTGTTTTTT. It codes for CASSLYPGANTGELFF.

The chain is built from TRBV12-3 or TRBV12-4 and TRBJ1-1; D possibly corresponds to TRBD1 (5 bases). Trimming shortened V by 6 bases and J by 10 bases, and 18 bases separated the two germline ends. The CDR3 loop spans 13 amino acids. The CDR3, as DNA: TGTGCCAGCAGGGAGGGACCCAGGTCGGGAGCTTTCTTT. Translated: CASREGPRSGAFF.

In this sample, this clone turned up a few times. This chain uses TRBV5-1 with TRBJ2-7; 12 bases line up with TRBD1. Germline loops: CDR1 SGHRS, CDR2 YFSETQ. The CDR3 loop spans 16 amino acids. Germline trimming cut 4 bases from V and 1 base from J; bases unmatched to any gene: 6. CDR3 amino acids: CASSPGQGAKSYEQYF. Written as DNA, the CDR3 is TGCGCCAGCAGCCCGGGACAGGGGGCGAAGTCCTACGAGCAGTACTTC.

This clone showed up just a few times. A read error may account for a junction end that differs from germline. The J gene is TRBJ1-2, the V gene TRBV28, with D maybe TRBD1 (5 bases). This CDR3 region has 16 residues. CDR1 and CDR2 (germline): MDHEN, SYDVKM. This CDR3 reads CASSSPAGTYPPPAYF. In DNA form, the CDR3 reads TGTGCCAGCAGTTCCCCAGCAGGGACGTACCCTCCCCCAGCTTACTTC.

This chain links TRBV4-1 with TRBJ2-5; perhaps TRBD2 as D (5 bases). In germline, CDR1 is MGHRA, CDR2 YSYEKL. The CDR3 contains 15 residues. The germline V and J ends were trimmed by 1 base and 4 bases, with 13 bases remaining between them. The CDR3 DNA sequence: TGCGCCAGCAGCCAAGGCCGGGGTTTGGGAGAGACCCAGTACTTC. Residues: CASSQGRGLGETQYF.

The chain employs TRBV6-1 and TRBJ1-5, with a tentative D call TRBD1 (5 bases). From germline, CDR1 is MNHNS and CDR2 SASEGT. V lost 4 bases, J lost 5 bases, and 24 bases lay in between. The CDR3 is 18 residues long. The CDR3 region has the DNA TGTGCCAGCAGTGGGGGAGGGGCAGGTTGGGGCGCGGATCAGCCCCAGCATTTT. It codes for CASSGGGAGWGADQPQHF.